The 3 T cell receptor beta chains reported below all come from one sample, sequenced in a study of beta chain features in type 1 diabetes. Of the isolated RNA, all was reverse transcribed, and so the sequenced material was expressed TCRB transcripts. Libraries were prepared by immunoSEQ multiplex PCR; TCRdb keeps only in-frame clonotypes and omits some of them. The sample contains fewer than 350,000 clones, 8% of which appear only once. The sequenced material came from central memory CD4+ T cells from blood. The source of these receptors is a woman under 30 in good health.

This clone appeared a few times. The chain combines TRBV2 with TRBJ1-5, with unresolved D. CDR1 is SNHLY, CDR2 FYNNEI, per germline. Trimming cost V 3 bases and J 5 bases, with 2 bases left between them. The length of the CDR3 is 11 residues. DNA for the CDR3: TGTGCCAGCAGTGATGATCAGCCCCAGCATTTT. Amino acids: CASSDDQPQHF.

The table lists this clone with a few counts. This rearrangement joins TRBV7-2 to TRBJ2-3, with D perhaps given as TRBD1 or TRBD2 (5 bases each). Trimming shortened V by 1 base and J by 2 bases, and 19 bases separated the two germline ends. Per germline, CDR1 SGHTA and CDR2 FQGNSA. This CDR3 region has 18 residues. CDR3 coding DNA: TGTGCCAGCAGCTTAGACTGGGACGCCCCGGGCATCACAGATACGCAGTATTTT. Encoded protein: CASSLDWDAPGITDTQYF.

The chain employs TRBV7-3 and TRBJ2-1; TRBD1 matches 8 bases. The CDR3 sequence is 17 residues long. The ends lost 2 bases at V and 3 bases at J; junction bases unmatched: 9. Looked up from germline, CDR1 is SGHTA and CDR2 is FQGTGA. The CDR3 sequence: CASSLGSTGVGYNEQFF. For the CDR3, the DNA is TGTGCCAGCAGCTTAGGATCGACAGGGGTCGGCTACAATGAGCAGTTCTTC.